This T cell receptor beta chain is drawn from a study of regulatory T cells in long-lasting Graves disease. Background on the study: Newly diagnosed Graves' patients took antithyroid drugs under 3 months. Study-wide findings and caveats: Fewer public clonotypes were shared by new patients (just under 1,000) than by persistent patients (2,741). TCR diversity was lower in persistent than newly diagnosed Graves' disease. Persistent disease favored TRBV28, TRBJ1-2 and TRBJ2-5.

This clonotype was seen at least ten times. Its antigen is undetermined. V was pared by 5 bases and J by 0 bases, with 7 bases between. The CDR3 sequence is 13 residues long. Germline V gives CDR1 SGHTA, CDR2 FQGTGA. Sequencing libraries for TCR beta were prepared with iRepertoire HTBI primers and Arm-PCR of CDR3 regions. TCRdb ran MiXCR on the multiplex PCR reads and lists one entry per CDR3 protein. In the table there are under 300,000 distinct CDR3 sequences, approximately 16% of which are singletons. Noted time point: newly diagnosed GD, antithyroid drugs for less than 3 months. Extracted RNA from PBMCs served as the source of the TCR library.

The sample was peripheral blood mononuclear cells (PBMCs), taken at new diagnosis, from a patient treated with antithyroid drugs. This chain connects TRBV7-3 to TRBJ1-1; D uncertain. The receptor was derived from a female donor with Graves disease. DNA for the CDR3: TGTGCCAGCAGCCAAGCGGTGAACACTGAAGCTTTCTTT. It is translated as CASSQAVNTEAFF.